Shown below are 6 T cell receptor beta chains from a single sample sequenced in a study of regulatory T cells in long-lasting Graves disease. iRepertoire HTBI primers and Arm-PCR of CDR3 regions built TCR beta libraries. TCRdb reprocessed the multiplex PCR reads via MiXCR and lists one record per CDR3 protein. The data hold about 420,000 distinct CDR3 sequences, with about 25% observed a single time. Regarding time point: persistent/refractory GD, antithyroid drugs over 5 years with positive TRAb. There was RNA extracted from PBMCs, and the TCR library was made from it. Sequences were derived from peripheral blood mononuclear cells (PBMCs), sampled when the disease was refractory, from a patient treated with antithyroid drugs. Receptors were obtained from a female donor with Graves disease.

This clonotype was detected many times. The chain links TRBV9 to TRBJ2-5; 14 nucleotides line up with TRBD2. This CDR3 region has 17 residues. Trimming took 4 bases from V and 4 from J; bases not matched to a gene: 9. CDR1 and CDR2 from the germline V gene are SGDLS and YYNGEE. The DNA of the CDR3 is TGTGCCAGCAGCATGACGGGACTAGCGGGAGAGTCAGAGACCCAGTACTTC. Translating gives CASSMTGLAGESETQYF.

The chain employs TRBV30 and TRBJ1-2, with 11 bases matching TRBD1. The V segment lost 4 bases and the J segment 2 bases; nucleotides outside the gene matches: 3. This CDR3 is 14 amino acids long. Germline CDR1 and CDR2: GTSNPN and SVGIG (reference sequence). In nucleotides, the CDR3 is TGTGCCTGGATACGGACAGGGGGCAACTATGGCTACACCTTC. Translating it yields CAWIRTGGNYGYTF.

The chain combines TRBV20-1 with TRBJ2-5; tentative D call: TRBD2 (6 bases). The germline V gene has CDR1 DFQATT and CDR2 SNEGSKA (reference sequence). The CDR3 is 15 residues long. V lost 3 bases and J 5 bases, leaving 19 bases between the germline ends. CDR3: CSARSRLVFSETQYF. The DNA for the CDR3 is TGCAGTGCTAGGTCGAGACTAGTTTTTTCGGAGACCCAGTACTTC.

The V gene is TRBV20-1, the J gene TRBJ2-5; D is possibly TRBD2 (5 bases). Judging by the DNA end, TRBJ2-1 fits better; the J call may be wrong. Germline CDR1 DFQATT, CDR2 SNEGSKA (reference sequence). The CDR3 has 15 amino acids. The CDR3 region has the DNA TGCAGTGCTAGAGTTTTGGGGAGAACAGAGGGTGAGCAGTTCTTC. Its translation: CSARVLGRTEGEQFF.

This clonotype was detected ten times or more. The V call is TRBV28, the J call TRBJ2-5; tentative D call: TRBD1 (8 bases). Trimming took 6 bases from V and 2 from J, leaving 13 bases between them. CDR1 MDHEN and CDR2 SYDVKM come from the germline V gene. This CDR3 is built from 14 residues. In DNA, the CDR3 is TGTGCCAGCAGACAGGGGGGGGGACAAGAGACCCAGTACTTC. This sequence encodes CASRQGGGQETQYF.

V usage is TRBV12-3 or TRBV12-4 and J usage is TRBJ2-7; TRBD2 is a possible D gene (6 bases). The V end was cut by 8 bases, the J end by 5 bases, with 19 bases between. The CDR3 extends over 14 amino acids. Here the CDR3 DNA reads TGTGCCAGCGGCGCGGGGCTAAGGCAGAACGAGCAGTACTTC. Amino acids: CASGAGLRQNEQYF.